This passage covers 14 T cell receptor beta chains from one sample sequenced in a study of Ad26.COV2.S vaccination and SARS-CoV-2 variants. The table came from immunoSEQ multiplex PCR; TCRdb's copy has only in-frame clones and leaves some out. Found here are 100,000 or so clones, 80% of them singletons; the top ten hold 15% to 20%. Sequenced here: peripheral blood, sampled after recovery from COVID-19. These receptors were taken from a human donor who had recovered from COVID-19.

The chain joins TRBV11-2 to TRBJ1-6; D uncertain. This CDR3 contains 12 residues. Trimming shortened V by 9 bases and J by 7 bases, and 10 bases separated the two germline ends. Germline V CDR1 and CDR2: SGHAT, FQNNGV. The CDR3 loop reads CASRSWNSPLHF. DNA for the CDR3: TGTGCCAGTAGGTCATGGAATTCACCCCTCCACTTT.

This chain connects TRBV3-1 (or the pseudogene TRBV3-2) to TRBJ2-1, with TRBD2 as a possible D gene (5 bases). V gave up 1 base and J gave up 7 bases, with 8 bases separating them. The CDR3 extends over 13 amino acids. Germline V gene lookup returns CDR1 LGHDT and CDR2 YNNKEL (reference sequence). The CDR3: CASSQASGNEQFF. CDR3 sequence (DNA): TGTGCCAGCAGCCAAGCCTCGGGGAATGAGCAGTTCTTC.

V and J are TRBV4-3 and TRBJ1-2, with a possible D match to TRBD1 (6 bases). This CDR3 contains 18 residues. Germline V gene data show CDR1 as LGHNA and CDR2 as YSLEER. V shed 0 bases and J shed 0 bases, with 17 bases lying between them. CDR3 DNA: TGCGCCAGCAGCCAAGAATTTGGACAGCCTGACTCTAACTATGGCTACACCTTC. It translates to CASSQEFGQPDSNYGYTF.

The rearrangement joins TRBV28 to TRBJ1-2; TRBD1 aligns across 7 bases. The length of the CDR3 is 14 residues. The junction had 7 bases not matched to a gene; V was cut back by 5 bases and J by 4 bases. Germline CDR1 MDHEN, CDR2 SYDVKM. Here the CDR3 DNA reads TGTGCCAGCAGTAATACCGGGACAGCCTATGGCTACACCTTC. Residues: CASSNTGTAYGYTF.

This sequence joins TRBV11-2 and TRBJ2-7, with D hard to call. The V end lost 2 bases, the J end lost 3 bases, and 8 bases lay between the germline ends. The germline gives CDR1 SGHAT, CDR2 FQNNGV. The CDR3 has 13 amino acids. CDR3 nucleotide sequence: TGTGCCAGCAGCTTAAAGGTCAACTACGAGCAGTACTTC. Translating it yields CASSLKVNYEQYF.

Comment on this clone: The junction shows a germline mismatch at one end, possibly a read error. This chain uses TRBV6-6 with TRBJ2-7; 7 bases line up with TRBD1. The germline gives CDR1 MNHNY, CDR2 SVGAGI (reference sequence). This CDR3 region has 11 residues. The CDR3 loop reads CASSHDREVNF. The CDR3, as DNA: TGTGCCAGCAGTCATGACAGGGAAGTGAACTTC.

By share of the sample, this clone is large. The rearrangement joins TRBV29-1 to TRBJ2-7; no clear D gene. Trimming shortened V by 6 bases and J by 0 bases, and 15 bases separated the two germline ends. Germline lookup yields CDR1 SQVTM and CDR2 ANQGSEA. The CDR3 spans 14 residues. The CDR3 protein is CSVMVRARSYEQYF. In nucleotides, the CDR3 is TGCAGCGTGATGGTCCGGGCCCGCTCCTACGAGCAGTACTTC.

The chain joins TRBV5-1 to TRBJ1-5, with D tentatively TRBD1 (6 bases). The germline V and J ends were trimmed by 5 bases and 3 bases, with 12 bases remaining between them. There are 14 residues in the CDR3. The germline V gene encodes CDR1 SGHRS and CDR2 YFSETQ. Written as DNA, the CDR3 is TGCGCCAGCAGTCCGGAGGGGGACAATCAGCCCCAGCATTTT. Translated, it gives CASSPEGDNQPQHF.

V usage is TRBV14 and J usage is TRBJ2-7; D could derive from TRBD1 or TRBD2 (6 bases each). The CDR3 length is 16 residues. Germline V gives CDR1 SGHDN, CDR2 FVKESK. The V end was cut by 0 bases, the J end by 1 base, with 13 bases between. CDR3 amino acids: CASSQEPGAGSYEQYF. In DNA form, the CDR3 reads TGTGCCAGCAGCCAAGAGCCGGGGGCTGGGTCCTACGAGCAGTACTTC.

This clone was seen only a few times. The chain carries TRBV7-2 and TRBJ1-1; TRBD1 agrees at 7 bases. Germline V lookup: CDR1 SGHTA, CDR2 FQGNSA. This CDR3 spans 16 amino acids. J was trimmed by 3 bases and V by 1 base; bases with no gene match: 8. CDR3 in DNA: TGTGCCAGCAGCTTAGGTTATGGCCAGGGGGACACTGAAGCTTTCTTT. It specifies CASSLGYGQGDTEAFF.

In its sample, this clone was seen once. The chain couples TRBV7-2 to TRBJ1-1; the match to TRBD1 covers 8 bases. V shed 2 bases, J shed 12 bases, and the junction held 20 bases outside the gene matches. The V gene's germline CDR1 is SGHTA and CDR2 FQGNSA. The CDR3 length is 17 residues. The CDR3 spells CASSLKTTGAGGAISFF. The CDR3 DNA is TGTGCCAGCAGCTTAAAAACCACCGGGGCAGGGGGCGCGATATCTTTCTTT.

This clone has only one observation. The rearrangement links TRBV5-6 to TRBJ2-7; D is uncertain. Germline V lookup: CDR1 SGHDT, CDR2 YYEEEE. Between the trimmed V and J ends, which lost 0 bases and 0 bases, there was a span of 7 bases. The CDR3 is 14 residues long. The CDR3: CASSLVGSSYEQYF. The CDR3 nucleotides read TGTGCCAGCAGCTTGGTAGGTAGCTCCTACGAGCAGTACTTC.

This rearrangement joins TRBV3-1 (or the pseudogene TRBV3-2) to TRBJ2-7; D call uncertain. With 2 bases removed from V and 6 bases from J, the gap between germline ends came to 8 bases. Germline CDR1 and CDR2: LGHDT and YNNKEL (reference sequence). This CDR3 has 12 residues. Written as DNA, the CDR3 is TGTGCCAGCAGCCAATCCCCGGTCGAGCAGTACTTC. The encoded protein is CASSQSPVEQYF.

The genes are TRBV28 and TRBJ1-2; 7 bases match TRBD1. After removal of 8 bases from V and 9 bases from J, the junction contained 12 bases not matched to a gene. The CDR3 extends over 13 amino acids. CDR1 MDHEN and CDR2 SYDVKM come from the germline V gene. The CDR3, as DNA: TGTGCCAGCCGGACAGGCGTAATGGATCGCTACACCTTC. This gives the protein CASRTGVMDRYTF.